What follows are 32 T cell receptor beta chains derived from one specimen sequenced in a study of PD-L1 blockade in urothelial cancer. TCRdb's copy holds only in-frame clones and misses some; the assay was immunoSEQ multiplex PCR. The sample gives 50,000 or so clones, roughly 87% of which show up once; roughly 4% is in the top ten. Sequencing used PBMCs, obtained around atezolizumab (anti-PD-L1) treatment. The receptor source for this set is a man aged 65 to 85 with urothelial cancer.

This chain connects TRBV7-2 to TRBJ2-1; 9 bases align to TRBD2. The V gene end was trimmed by 4 bases and the J gene end by 14 bases; junction bases not matched to a gene: 6. This CDR3 region has 12 residues. Germline assignment: CDR1 SGHTA and CDR2 FQGNSA. CDR3 DNA sequence: TGTGCCAGCAGCTCCCCCGGACTAGCGAAGTTCTTC. Amino acid sequence: CASSSPGLAKFF.

Here the CDR3 reads CAWSLAGLLTDTQYF. The DNA of the CDR3 is TGTGCCTGGAGTCTTGCGGGACTATTAACAGATACGCAGTATTTT. The chain employs TRBV30 and TRBJ2-3, with TRBD2 identical over 7 bases. Trimming cost V 2 bases and J 3 bases; bases outside gene matches: 8. Germline lookup yields CDR1 GTSNPN and CDR2 SVGIG (reference sequence). CDR3 length: 15 amino acids.

The chain couples TRBV5-1 to TRBJ2-7; 9 bases agree with TRBD2. This CDR3 region has 13 residues. V shed 7 bases, J shed 6 bases, and the junction held 8 bases outside the gene matches. Per the germline V gene, CDR1 is SGHRS and CDR2 is YFSETQ. The CDR3: CASRPSGIPEQYF. Written as DNA, the CDR3 is TGCGCCAGCCGTCCTAGCGGGATCCCCGAGCAGTACTTC.

This clone was seen a few times. The chain carries TRBV10-1 and TRBJ2-7, with D tentatively TRBD1 (5 bases). CDR1 is WNHNN and CDR2 is SYGVQD in the germline V gene (reference sequence). V was trimmed by 6 bases and J by 0 bases, leaving 12 bases between them. The CDR3 covers 14 residues. As DNA, the CDR3 is TGCGCCAGCAGCGATCACAGGAGCTCCTACGAGCAGTACTTC. Its protein is CASSDHRSSYEQYF.

This clone was picked up a small number of times. The chain is built from TRBV29-1 and TRBJ1-1, with 9 bases that match TRBD1. Germline V CDR1 and CDR2: SQVTM, ANQGSEA. The V gene end was trimmed by 7 bases and the J gene end by 1 base; junction bases not matched to a gene: 4. The CDR3 contains 13 residues. CDR3 nucleotides: TGCAGCGCCCGGGGACAGGGGAACACTGAAGCTTTCTTT. Amino acids: CSARGQGNTEAFF.

The V and J genes are TRBV23-1 and TRBJ1-5; tentative D call: TRBD1 (6 bases). TRBV23-1 is an open reading frame, and its role is uncertain. The V end lost 4 bases, the J end lost 0 bases, and 16 bases lay between the germline ends. CDR3 length: 17 amino acids. The CDR3: CASSLKAGTYSNQPQHF. The CDR3 DNA is TGCGCCAGCAGTCTGAAAGCCGGGACATATAGCAATCAGCCCCAGCATTTT.

CDR3 coding DNA: TGTGCCAGCAGCTTAGTAGGGAGAGCCTACGAGCAGTACTTC. Its translation: CASSLVGRAYEQYF. This chain joins TRBV7-9 and TRBJ2-7; a possible D gene is TRBD2 (5 bases). Trimming took off 1 base at V and 2 bases at J, with 9 bases between the two ends. The CDR3 runs 14 residues. Germline V gives CDR1 SEHNR, CDR2 FQNEAQ (reference sequence).

The chain uses TRBV19 and TRBJ1-2, with a possible D match to TRBD1 (5 bases). The CDR3 loop spans 16 amino acids. Looked up from germline, CDR1 is LNHDA and CDR2 is SQIVND (reference sequence). Trimming took off 9 bases at V and 1 base at J, with 21 bases between the two ends. The CDR3 DNA reads TGTGCCAGCTACAATTTGTGGGGCAGCCGTAACTATGGCTACACCTTC. It codes for CASYNLWGSRNYGYTF. The entire variable domain, with the rest obtained from reference TRBV19 and TRBJ1-2, is as follows: DGGITQSPKYLFRKEGQNVTLSCEQNLNHDAMYWYRQDPGQGLRLIYYSQIVNDFQKGDIAEGYSVSREKKESFPLTVTSAQKNPTAFYLCASYNLWGSRNYGYTFGSGTRLTVV.

This clone was recorded once. The chain recombines TRBV6-5 with TRBJ1-5, with D unresolved. The CDR3 runs to 13 residues. Trimming removed 5 bases at V and 0 bases at J, with 5 bases between. Per the germline V gene, CDR1 is MNHEY and CDR2 is SVGAGI. The CDR3 DNA reads as TGTGCCAGCAGTCGGGGTAGCAATCAGCCCCAGCATTTT. Its translation is CASSRGSNQPQHF.

The chain couples TRBV5-1 to TRBJ1-4, with a weak D call TRBD1 (6 bases). Germline CDR1 is SGHRS and CDR2 is YFSETQ. Trimming shortened V by 4 bases and J by 5 bases, and 12 bases separated the two germline ends. This CDR3 region has 14 residues. CDR3 nucleotide sequence: TGCGCCAGCAGCCTGGACAGACAGAATGAAAAACTGTTTTTT. It encodes CASSLDRQNEKLFF.

This chain uses TRBV5-1 with TRBJ2-6; D is ambiguous. The CDR3 consists of 15 residues. Germline V CDR1 and CDR2: SGHRS, YFSETQ. The V and J ends lost 1 base and 0 bases respectively, with 5 bases between them. The CDR3 nucleotides are TGCGCCAGCAGCTTGCCCAACTCTGGGGCCAACGTCCTGACTTTC. The encoded protein is CASSLPNSGANVLTF.

This chain uses TRBV5-1 with TRBJ1-2, with 9 bases fitting TRBD1. V lost 4 bases and J lost 2; bases outside the gene matches: 3. CDR3 size: 14 residues. Germline V lookup: CDR1 SGHRS, CDR2 YFSETQ. CDR3 in DNA: TGCGCCAGCAGCCCGGACAGGGGAAACTATGGCTACACCTTC. Translating gives CASSPDRGNYGYTF.

The chain combines TRBV29-1 with TRBJ1-2, with D possibly TRBD1 on 6 matching bases. The CDR3 is 12 amino acids. The V and J ends lost 3 bases and 5 bases respectively, with 10 bases between them. Germline V gene lookup returns CDR1 SQVTM and CDR2 ANQGSEA. CDR3 bases: TGCAGCGTTGACGGGACAAGTTATGGCTACACCTTC. Encoded protein: CSVDGTSYGYTF.

In this sample, this clone turned up a few times. The V call is TRBV7-2, the J call TRBJ2-1; unclear D gene. V dropped 0 bases and J dropped 3 bases, with 12 bases sitting between them. From germline, CDR1 is SGHTA and CDR2 FQGNSA. The CDR3 contains 16 residues. As DNA, the CDR3 is TGTGCCAGCAGCTTAGCCCCCCTAGACGTCTACAATGAGCAGTTCTTC. This encodes CASSLAPLDVYNEQFF. The full variable domain, its missing parts supplied by reference TRBV7-2 and TRBJ2-1, is GAGVSQSPSNKVTEKGKDVELRCDPISGHTALYWYRQSLGQGLEFLIYFQGNSAPDKSGLPSDRFSAERTGGSVSTLTIQRTQQEDSAVYLCASSLAPLDVYNEQFFGPGTRLTVL.

The CDR3 DNA reads as TGTGCCAGTAGTACCCTACTAGCGGGAGGGTCCTCGGAGACCCAGTACTTC. This encodes CASSTLLAGGSSETQYF. J is TRBJ2-5 and V is TRBV19, with 13 positions matching TRBD2. After removal of 4 bases from V and 5 bases from J, the junction contained 10 bases not matched to a gene. CDR1 is LNHDA and CDR2 is SQIVND in the germline V gene (reference sequence). This CDR3 is built from 17 residues. Using reference TRBV19 and TRBJ2-5 for the parts outside the CDR3, the full variable domain is DGGITQSPKYLFRKEGQNVTLSCEQNLNHDAMYWYRQDPGQGLRLIYYSQIVNDFQKGDIAEGYSVSREKKESFPLTVTSAQKNPTAFYLCASSTLLAGGSSETQYFGPGTRLLVL.

J is TRBJ2-3 and V is TRBV11-3; 9 nucleotides agree with TRBD2. Germline V gene sequence: CDR1 SGHNT, CDR2 YENEEA. Losses at the gene ends were 5 bases for V and 5 bases for J; bases not matched to a gene: 5. This CDR3 has 14 amino acids. DNA for the CDR3: TGTGCCAGCAGCCAGGGACTAGCAGGAGATACGCAGTATTTT. Its protein is CASSQGLAGDTQYF.

A single count supports this clone. The rearrangement links TRBV18 to TRBJ1-5, with D perhaps matching TRBD1 (5 bases). V gave up 5 bases and J gave up 3 bases, with 17 bases separating them. The germline V gene has CDR1 KGHSH and CDR2 LQKENI. This CDR3 contains 16 residues. This CDR3 reads CASSTPPGGPNQPQHF. In DNA, the CDR3 is TGTGCCAGCTCAACCCCCCCCGGGGGTCCCAATCAGCCCCAGCATTTT.

The chain links TRBV6-1 to TRBJ2-3, with D possibly TRBD2 on 5 matching bases. The V gene's germline CDR1 is MNHNS and CDR2 SASEGT. There are 13 residues in the CDR3. V was cut by 8 bases and J by 4 bases, with 13 bases left in between. CDR3 sequence: CASRFRRADTQYF. CDR3 nucleotide sequence: TGTGCCAGCCGCTTCAGGCGGGCAGATACGCAGTATTTT.

The genes are TRBV29-1 and TRBJ2-1; D unclear. From germline, CDR1 is SQVTM and CDR2 ANQGSEA. The CDR3 is made up of 12 amino acids. Trimming left V 3 bases short and J 8 bases short, with 11 bases between. The CDR3 is CSVDAQRDEQFF. DNA for the CDR3: TGCAGCGTTGATGCCCAGCGCGATGAGCAGTTCTTC.

The count of this clone is one. This chain joins TRBV5-1 and TRBJ1-2; D is possibly TRBD1 (6 bases). V lost 5 bases and J 7 bases, leaving 21 bases between the germline ends. This CDR3 is 15 amino acids long. CDR1 is SGHRS and CDR2 is YFSETQ in the germline V gene. Here the CDR3 reads CASSPTGTMGRGYTF. The DNA of the CDR3 is TGCGCCAGCAGTCCTACAGGGACCATGGGTCGTGGCTACACCTTC.

This sequence joins TRBV21-1 and TRBJ1-5; whether TRBD1, the table's D call, matches the DNA was not checked. TRBV21-1 is assigned pseudogene status. CDR3 length: 17 residues. CDR3 nucleotides: TGTGCCAGCAGCCTTCCTTGGGACAGGGGATTTAATCAGCCCCAGCATTTT. It specifies CASSLPWDRGFNQPQHF.

The chain employs TRBV29-1 and TRBJ2-1, with D maybe TRBD2 (5 bases). The CDR3 loop spans 15 amino acids. Germline V gene sequence: CDR1 SQVTM, CDR2 ANQGSEA. The germline V and J ends were trimmed by 4 bases and 0 bases, with 13 bases remaining between them. The CDR3 is CSVAPSSFSYNEQFF. The CDR3 nucleotides are TGCAGCGTTGCCCCTTCTAGCTTCTCCTACAATGAGCAGTTCTTC.

The chain carries TRBV28 and TRBJ1-2; D unclear. V gave up 2 bases and J gave up 4 bases, with 5 bases separating them. Germline loops: CDR1 MDHEN, CDR2 SYDVKM. This CDR3 is 12 amino acids long. The CDR3 reads CASSLGRYGYTF. The CDR3 bases are TGTGCCAGCAGTTTAGGGCGCTATGGCTACACCTTC.

The rearrangement uses TRBV9 and TRBJ2-7, with 10 bases aligning to TRBD1. The V gene end was trimmed by 3 bases and the J gene end by 3 bases; junction bases not matched to a gene: 6. The germline CDR1 and CDR2 sequences are SGDLS and YYNGEE. The CDR3 is 15 amino acids. Here the CDR3 reads CASSEGTGDLYEQYF. The CDR3 coding sequence is TGTGCCAGCAGCGAGGGGACAGGGGACCTCTACGAGCAGTACTTC.

The CDR3 coding sequence is TGCGCCAGCAGCTTTGTGGCAGCAGGAGAAAAACTGTTTTTT. This encodes CASSFVAAGEKLFF. V gene TRBV5-1 combines with J gene TRBJ1-4; D ambiguous. The length of the CDR3 is 14 residues. CDR1 and CDR2 (germline): SGHRS, YFSETQ. The V and J ends lost 2 bases and 8 bases respectively, with 13 bases between them.

The chain combines TRBV5-1 with TRBJ1-1; 7 positions agree with TRBD1. The junction had 8 bases not matched to a gene; V was cut back by 4 bases and J by 5 bases. The CDR3 covers 14 residues. Germline CDR1 is SGHRS and CDR2 is YFSETQ. The CDR3 loop reads CASSDTGAQTEAFF. The CDR3 DNA reads as TGCGCCAGCAGCGATACAGGGGCACAGACTGAAGCTTTCTTT.

The V gene is TRBV27, the J gene TRBJ2-5; 12 bases are shared with TRBD2. CDR1 is MNHEY, CDR2 SMNVEV, per germline (reference sequence). Trimming cost V 4 bases and J 1 base; bases outside gene matches: 10. The CDR3 contains 18 residues. This CDR3 is CASSSGLAGDTSQETQYF. CDR3 nucleotide sequence: TGTGCCAGCAGTTCGGGACTAGCGGGCGACACGTCCCAAGAGACCCAGTACTTC.

This clone was seen only a few times. The chain couples TRBV30 to TRBJ1-5, with 10 bases lining up with TRBD1. This CDR3 contains 16 residues. The junction had 7 bases not matched to a gene; V was cut back by 1 base and J by 4 bases. Germline V lookup: CDR1 GTSNPN, CDR2 SVGIG (reference sequence). The CDR3 region is CAWSAGPGQGNQPQHF. In DNA form, the CDR3 reads TGTGCCTGGAGTGCGGGTCCGGGACAGGGGAATCAGCCCCAGCATTTT. The whole variable domain, remainder taken from reference TRBV30 and TRBJ1-5, is SQTIHQWPATLVQPVGSPLSLECTVEGTSNPNLYWYRQAAGRGLQLLFYSVGIGQISSEVPQNLSASRPQDRQFILSSKKLLLSDSGFYLCAWSAGPGQGNQPQHFGDGTRLSIL.

This chain uses TRBV6-5 with TRBJ1-4; the D gene is possibly TRBD1 (6 bases). The germline gives CDR1 MNHEY, CDR2 SVGAGI. Trimming left V 7 bases short and J 11 bases short, with 14 bases between. The CDR3 totals 12 residues. DNA for the CDR3: TGTGCCAGCAAGGGGGGGCAGGGGAAACTGTTTTTT. Protein sequence: CASKGGQGKLFF.

This clone was seen a few times. The gene calls are TRBV19 and TRBJ1-2; a possible D gene is TRBD1 (6 bases). V shed 4 bases and J shed 4 bases, with 10 bases lying between them. CDR1 and CDR2 from the germline V gene are LNHDA and SQIVND (reference sequence). CDR3 length equals 13 residues. Here the CDR3 reads CASSTDRIYGYTF. The DNA for the CDR3 is TGTGCCAGTAGTACCGACAGGATCTATGGCTACACCTTC.

This chain uses TRBV7-9 with TRBJ1-1, with 7 bases lining up with TRBD1. Germline V gene data show CDR1 as SEHNR and CDR2 as FQNEAQ (reference sequence). V was pared by 3 bases and J by 4 bases, with 5 bases of the junction left unmatched. The CDR3 totals 14 residues. The CDR3, as DNA: TGTGCCAGCAGCTTCCCAAACAGGGGCACTGAAGCTTTCTTT. It yields the protein CASSFPNRGTEAFF.

The V gene is TRBV5-1, the J gene TRBJ2-7; 8 nucleotides align to TRBD2. Germline V lookup: CDR1 SGHRS, CDR2 YFSETQ. V lost 3 bases to trimming and J lost 5 bases; unmatched junction nucleotides: 4. The CDR3 loop spans 13 amino acids. Here the CDR3 reads CASSWGAGDEQYF. The CDR3 DNA reads as TGCGCCAGCAGCTGGGGAGCGGGGGACGAGCAGTACTTC.